These 9 T cell receptor beta chains were sequenced from one sample in a study of cytotoxic CD8 clonotypes in ibrutinib-treated CLL (dated by TCRdb to 2020 to 2023). The sample's time point label, in plain terms: progressive disease on ibrutinib. Preparation of the library involved the immunoSEQ multiplex PCR assay. Not all clones reach the TCRdb copy of this immuneACCESS table, which keeps in-frame sequences only. Checked studies attribute under half of the gap to unresolved V genes and leave the rest unexplained. The sample table shows 70,000 to 85,000 clones, and around 80% are seen once. The ten largest clones represent 7.5% to 9.5% of the sample. Here the sequenced sample was PBMCs, taken at disease progression, from a patient treated with ibrutinib. The receptors were sampled from a human donor with chronic lymphocytic leukemia.

The V and J genes are TRBV2 and TRBJ1-2; maybe TRBD1 (5 bases). CDR3 length: 12 amino acids. Per germline, CDR1 SNHLY and CDR2 FYNNEI. CDR3 sequence reads: CAGDGGGNGYTF. CDR3 in DNA: TGTGCAGGCGACGGGGGTGGTAATGGCTACACCTTC.

This chain connects TRBV5-6 to TRBJ2-1; D is uncertain. The CDR3 is 16 amino acids. Germline CDR1 and CDR2: SGHDT and YYEEEE. Trimming removed 6 bases from V and 5 bases from J, with 21 bases in between. The CDR3 DNA reads as TGTGCCAGCACCGACCCTTCCTTAGGGTACAACAATGAGCAGTTCTTC. It codes for CASTDPSLGYNNEQFF.

This sequence joins TRBV5-1 and TRBJ1-6, with D possibly matching TRBD1 (6 bases). Germline V lookup: CDR1 SGHRS, CDR2 YFSETQ. The ends were cut back, 2 bases at V and 7 bases at J, with 16 bases in the middle. The CDR3 has 16 residues. In DNA, the CDR3 is TGCGCCAGCAGCTTAGAGGGACATAACGGCAATTCACCCCTCCACTTT. Protein product: CASSLEGHNGNSPLHF.

The chain carries TRBV27 and TRBJ2-2; D possibly corresponds to TRBD2 (6 bases). The germline V gene encodes CDR1 MNHEY and CDR2 SMNVEV (reference sequence). V lost 3 bases and J lost 4, with 9 bases in between. This CDR3 region has 14 residues. The CDR3 protein is CASSFSGTTGELFF. Written as DNA, the CDR3 is TGTGCCAGCAGTTTTAGCGGAACCACCGGGGAGCTGTTTTTT.

J is TRBJ1-2 and V is TRBV10-2; no firm D call. Germline V CDR1 and CDR2: WSHSY, SAAADI. This CDR3 has 11 residues. The germline V and J ends were trimmed by 6 bases and 8 bases, with 10 bases remaining between them. The CDR3 DNA follows: TGCGCCAGCAGGACCTCCGTCGGCTACACCTTC. Protein sequence: CASRTSVGYTF.

This clone was observed a few times. The V and J genes are TRBV4-1 and TRBJ1-5; D unresolved. V was shortened by 1 base and J by 6 bases, with 7 bases between the two germline ends. The CDR3 is made up of 13 amino acids. The germline V gene has CDR1 MGHRA and CDR2 YSYEKL. As DNA, the CDR3 is TGCGCCAGCAGCCAAGCGGACGGTCAGCCCCAGCATTTT. Its translation is CASSQADGQPQHF.

CDR3 protein: CASSLDSFNTEAFF. The CDR3 DNA follows: TGCGCCAGCAGCTTGGATAGCTTCAACACTGAAGCTTTCTTT. The genes are TRBV5-1 and TRBJ1-1; D is unclear. The CDR3 length is 14 residues. Germline lookup yields CDR1 SGHRS and CDR2 YFSETQ. The V and J ends lost 0 bases and 2 bases respectively, with 8 bases between them.

Regarding this clone: Within the sample, other DNA sequences also encode this same CDR3. The chain is built from TRBV19 and TRBJ1-5; TRBD1 matches 9 bases. V dropped 4 bases and J dropped 1; count of bases not matched to a gene: 5. From germline, CDR1 is LNHDA and CDR2 SQIVND (reference sequence). The CDR3 covers 16 residues. CDR3 residues: CASSTRTGVSNQPQHF. The CDR3 DNA reads TGTGCCAGTAGTACACGGACAGGGGTCAGCAATCAGCCCCAGCATTTT.

The chain recombines TRBV2 with TRBJ1-6; D unresolved. V was trimmed by 7 bases and J by 6 bases, leaving 19 bases between them. Germline V gene sequence: CDR1 SNHLY, CDR2 FYNNEI. This CDR3 region has 16 residues. The CDR3 bases are TGTGCCAGCAACGGACGGAGAATGCCTTCTAATTCACCCCTCCACTTT. This translates into CASNGRRMPSNSPLHF.